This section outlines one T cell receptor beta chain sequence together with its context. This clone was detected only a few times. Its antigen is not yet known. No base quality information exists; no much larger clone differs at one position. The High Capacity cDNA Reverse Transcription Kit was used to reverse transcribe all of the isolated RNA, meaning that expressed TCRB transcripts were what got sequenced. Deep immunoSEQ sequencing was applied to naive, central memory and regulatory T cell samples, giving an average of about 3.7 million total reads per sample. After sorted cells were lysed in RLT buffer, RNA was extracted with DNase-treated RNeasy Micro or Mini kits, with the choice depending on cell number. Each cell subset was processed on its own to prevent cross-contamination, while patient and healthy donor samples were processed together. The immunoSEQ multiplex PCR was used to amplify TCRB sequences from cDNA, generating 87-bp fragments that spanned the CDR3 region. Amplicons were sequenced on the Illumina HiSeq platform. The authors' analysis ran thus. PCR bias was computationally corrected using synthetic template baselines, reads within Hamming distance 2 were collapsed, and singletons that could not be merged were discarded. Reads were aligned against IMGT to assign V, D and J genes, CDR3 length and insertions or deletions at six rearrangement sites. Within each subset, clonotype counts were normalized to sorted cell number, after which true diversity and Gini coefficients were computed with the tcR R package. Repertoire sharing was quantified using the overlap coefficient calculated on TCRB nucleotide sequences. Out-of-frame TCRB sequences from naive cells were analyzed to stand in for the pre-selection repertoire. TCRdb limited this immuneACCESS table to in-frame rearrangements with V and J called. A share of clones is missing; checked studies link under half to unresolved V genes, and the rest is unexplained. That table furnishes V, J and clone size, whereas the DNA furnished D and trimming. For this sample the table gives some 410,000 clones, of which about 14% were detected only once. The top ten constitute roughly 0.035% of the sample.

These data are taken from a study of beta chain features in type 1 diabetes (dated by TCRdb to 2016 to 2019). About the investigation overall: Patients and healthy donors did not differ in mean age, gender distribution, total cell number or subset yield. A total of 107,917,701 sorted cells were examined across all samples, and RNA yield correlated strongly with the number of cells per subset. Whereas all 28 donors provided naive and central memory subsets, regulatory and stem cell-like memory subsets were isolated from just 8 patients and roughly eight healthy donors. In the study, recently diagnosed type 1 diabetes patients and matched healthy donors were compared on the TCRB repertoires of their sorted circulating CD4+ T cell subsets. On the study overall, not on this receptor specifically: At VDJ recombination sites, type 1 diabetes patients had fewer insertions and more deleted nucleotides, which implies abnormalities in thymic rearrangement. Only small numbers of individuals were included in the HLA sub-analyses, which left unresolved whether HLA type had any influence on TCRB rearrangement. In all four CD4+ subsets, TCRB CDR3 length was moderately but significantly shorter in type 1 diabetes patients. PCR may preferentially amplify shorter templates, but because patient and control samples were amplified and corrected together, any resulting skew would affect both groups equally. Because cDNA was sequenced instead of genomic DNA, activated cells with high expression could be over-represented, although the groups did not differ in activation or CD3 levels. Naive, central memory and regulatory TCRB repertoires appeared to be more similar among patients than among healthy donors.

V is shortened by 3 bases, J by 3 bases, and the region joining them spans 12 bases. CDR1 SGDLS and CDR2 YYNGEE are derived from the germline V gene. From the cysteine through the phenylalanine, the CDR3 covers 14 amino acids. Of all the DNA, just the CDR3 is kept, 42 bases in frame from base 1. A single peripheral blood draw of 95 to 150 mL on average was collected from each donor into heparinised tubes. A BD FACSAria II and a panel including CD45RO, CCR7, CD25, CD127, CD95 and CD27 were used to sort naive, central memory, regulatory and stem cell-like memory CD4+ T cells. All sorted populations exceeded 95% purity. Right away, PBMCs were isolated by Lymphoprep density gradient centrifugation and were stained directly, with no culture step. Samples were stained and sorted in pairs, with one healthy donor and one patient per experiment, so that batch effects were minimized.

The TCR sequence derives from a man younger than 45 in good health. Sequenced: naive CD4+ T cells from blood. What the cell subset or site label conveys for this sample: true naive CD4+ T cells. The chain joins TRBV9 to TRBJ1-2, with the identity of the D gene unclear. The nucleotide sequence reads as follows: TGTGCCAGCAGCGCTAGGTGGGCAGACTATGGCTACACCTTC. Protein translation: CASSARWADYGYTF. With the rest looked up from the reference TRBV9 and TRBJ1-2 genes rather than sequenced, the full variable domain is DSGVTQTPKHLITATGQRVTLRCSPRSGDLSVYWYQQSLDQGLQFLIQYYNGEERAKGNILERFSAQQFPDLHSELNLSSLELGDSALYFCASSARWADYGYTFGSGTRLTVV.